These T cell receptor beta chains were read from a single sample in a study of blood T cell repertoires in COVID-19. The data were produced by immunoSEQ multiplex PCR, yet TCRdb's version contains in-frame clones alone and is incomplete. The sample shows hundreds of thousands of clones, approximately 82% of them seen only once. The specimen sequenced was PBMCs or T cells enriched from blood (not recorded which). The receptors derive from a man aged 40-49 years who had been exposed to COVID-19. The CDR3 runs from the conserved cysteine through the conserved F or W. The order of the fields is V gene, clone size, D gene, J gene, CDR3 DNA, CDR3 protein. D genes are given only for firm matches. For some rows the clone size is stated as once, few or many, or as a class when expanded; others skip it.

>TRBV19|-|-|TRBJ2-7
TGTGCCAGTAGCCAGACTGGGGGGACCCGAATCCAGCAGTACTTC
CASSQTGGTRIQQYF
>TRBV5-6|-|-|TRBJ2-2
TGTGCCAGCAGCTTGTCCAGCACCGGGGAGCTGTTTTTT
CASSLSSTGELFF
>TRBV5-4|-|-|TRBJ1-4
TGTGCCAGCAGCTTTGGCGGAGGGTTGTCCACGCCAGGTGAAAAACTGTTTTTT
CASSFGGGLSTPGEKLFF
>TRBV7-8|-|TRBD2|TRBJ2-1
TGTGCCAGCAGCTTAGGGGTGAAAAGCGGGAGGGATGAGCAGTTCTTC
CASSLGVKSGRDEQFF
>TRBV13|-|-|TRBJ1-3
TGTGCCAGCAGCTTACTTAGCTCCTCTGGAAACACCATATATTTT
CASSLLSSSGNTIYF
>TRBV18|-|TRBD1|TRBJ2-2
TGTGCCAGCTCACCCGGGACAGAAAACACCGGGGAGCTGTTTTTT
CASSPGTENTGELFF
>TRBV19|-|-|TRBJ2-3
TGTGCCAGTAGTATATCTCAGACAGCACCGACGCAGTATTTT
CASSISQTAPTQYF
>TRBV12-3/TRBV12-4|-|-|TRBJ1-3
TGTGCCAGCAGTTTTCGGGGGGACACCATATATTTT
CASSFRGDTIYF
>TRBV27|-|TRBD2|TRBJ2-2
TGTGCCAGCAGGCCGGGGGGCACCGGGGAGCTGTTTTTT
CASRPGGTGELFF
>TRBV5-5|-|-|TRBJ1-5
TGTGCCAGCAGCCTGCAGGGGACCCTCAATCAGCCCCAGCATTTT
CASSLQGTLNQPQHF
>TRBV11-3|once|TRBD1|TRBJ2-2
TGTGCCAGCAGCACGGGACAGGGCAACACCGGGGAGCTGTTTTTT
CASSTGQGNTGELFF
>TRBV19|-|-|TRBJ2-2
TGTGCCAGTAGTCGACCAGGTACCGGGGAGCTGTTTTTT
CASSRPGTGELFF
>TRBV4-1|-|-|TRBJ1-6
TGCGCCAGCAGCCAAGACAGGGAATCACCCCTCCACTTT
CASSQDRESPLHF
>TRBV6-4|-|-|TRBJ1-2
TGTGCCAGCAGTGACCCCGGGACTCCGTTCTATGGCTACACCTTC
CASSDPGTPFYGYTF